This record covers a single TCR beta chain. The sample belongs to a study of response to subunit inactivated influenza vaccine. This CDR3 contains 16 residues. Trimming removed 2 bases from V and 4 bases from J; junction bases left unmatched: 6. Per the germline V gene, CDR1 is SEHNR and CDR2 is FQNEAQ (reference sequence). MiXCR, applied by TCRdb to the RT-PCR reads, yields one record per CDR3 protein. Here the sample spans hundreds of thousands of distinct CDR3 sequences, roughly 20% being singletons. The material was PBMCs from blood, obtained around 5 days after vaccination. This chain connects TRBV7-9 to TRBJ2-3, with 10 bases that match TRBD1. The clonotype originates from a man in his forties or fifties who received an inactivated influenza vaccine. The CDR3 is CASSLTTGQGADTQYF. The CDR3 nucleotides read TGTGCCAGCAGCTTAACAACAGGACAGGGGGCAGATACGCAGTATTTT.